The clone carrying this TCR beta chain was seen only a few times. Genes here carry mouse names. The sequenced fragment ends 4 residues before the CDR3 boundary, so the rest is inferred from the germline J gene. cDNA prepared by RNA extraction and subsequent reverse transcription served as the template for sequencing. The repertoire was sequenced with immunoSEQ multiplex PCR; TCRdb's copy has only in-frame clones and lacks some. Sampling found more than 250,000 clones, none seen once. This specimen belongs to a study of CD8+ T cells in alopecia areata. Study context: Graft recipients were approximately 6-11-week-old female C3H/HeJ mice, and donor skin originated from approximately 6-13-month-old C3H/HeJ mice with spontaneous alopecia.

A panel of CD4, CD8alpha, NKG2D, NKG2ACE and other markers served to sort pooled cutaneous lymph node cells. CDR3 length: 18 residues. Per germline, CDR1 SGHSA and CDR2 FRNQAP. After removal of 1 base from V and 0 bases from J, the junction contained 5 bases not matched to a gene. Input material: CD4+ T cells sorted from a lymph node. This TCR derives from a C3H/HeJ mouse with alopecia areata. The strain's MHC type: H2-k. The rearrangement links TRBV16 to TRBJ2-1, with 11 bases that match TRBD2. The DNA read from the CDR3 is TGTGCAAGCAGCTTAGGGCCGGGACTGGGGGATAACTATGCT. Translated, it gives CASSLGPGLGDNYA. The full-length CDR3 reads as CASSLGPGLGDNYAEQFF.